This TCR beta chain stems from a study of blood T cells in healthy people across ages. With a J-beta primer mix and a sample-barcoded 5' primer, a second PCR ran about 6 to 11 cycles. MiXCR was run by TCRdb on the 5' RACE reads, yielding one entry per CDR3 protein. The data contain about 2 million distinct CDR3 sequences, roughly 50% of them seen just once; the ten biggest clones take up more than 2%. Study-level findings and limits: In older individuals, TCR beta diversity per million T cells was lower, falling roughly linearly with age.

The CDR3 length is 18 residues. A remark on this clonotype: Its antigen is still unknown.

The TCR comes from a middle-aged woman in good health. The sequenced sample was blood. The chain uses TRBV21-1 and TRBJ1-4. TRBV21-1 is assigned pseudogene status. The chain's CDR3 is CASSKETASLILKEKLFF. The DNA of the CDR3 is TGTGCCAGCAGCAAAGAAACTGCTTCCCTAATACTCAAAGAAAAACTGTTTTTT.